This is a list of T cell receptor beta chains from one sample in a study of T cells in Graves' hyperthyroidism and ophthalmopathy. MiXCR, run by TCRdb on the multiplex PCR reads, gives a single entry per CDR3 protein. Of roughly 650,000 distinct CDR3 sequences listed, about a sixth are singletons. Source material: blood. The receptors were gathered from a woman between 40 and 55 years old with Graves' ophthalmopathy. Each CDR3 is given with its conserved first and last residue. The order of the fields is J gene, V gene, clone size, D gene, CDR3 DNA, CDR3 protein. D genes are given only for firm matches. Not every row has a clone size; where given, it reads once, few, many or a size class.

>TRBJ2-7|TRBV27|.|TRBD2
TGTGCCAGTCGATTTAGCGGGAGGGCCTACGAGCAGTACTTC
CASRFSGRAYEQYF
>TRBJ1-1|TRBV5-1|many|TRBD1
TGCGCCAGCAGCTTGTGGTCAGGGGGCGTCACTGAAGCTTTCTTT
CASSLWSGGVTEAFF
>TRBJ1-2|TRBV2|few|.
TGTGCCAGCAGTGGTATGGGGCGTTCGCATGGCTACACCTTC
CASSGMGRSHGYTF
>TRBJ1-3|TRBV20-1|few|.
TGCAGTGCTAGAGAGAAGAGGGGGTCTGAAAACACCATATATTTT
CSAREKRGSENTIYF
>TRBJ1-1|TRBV6-1|many|.
TGTGCCAGCAGCCCAAAGGCAGGGTGGGGGAACACTGAAGCTTTCTTT
CASSPKAGWGNTEAFF
>TRBJ2-3|TRBV19|.|TRBD2
TGTGCCAGTAGTATCGGACTAGACGGCAGTCGGGGTACGCAGTATTTT
CASSIGLDGSRGTQYF
>TRBJ1-2|TRBV10-3|many|.
TGTGCCATCAGTGAGGGACAGCTCTATGGCTACACCTTC
CAISEGQLYGYTF
>TRBJ2-5|TRBV4-1|.|TRBD1
TGCGCCAGCGCCAGGGACAGGGCAGAGACCCAGTACTTC
CASARDRAETQYF
>TRBJ2-3|TRBV20-1|many|.
TGCAGCACCAGACTTTCCACAGATACGCAGTATTTT
CSTRLSTDTQYF
>TRBJ1-2|TRBV20-1|.|TRBD1
TGCAGTGCTAGAGACAGGGGGGGGAATAACTATGGCTACACCTTC
CSARDRGGNNYGYTF
>TRBJ1-4|TRBV6-2/TRBV6-3|.|.
TGTGCCAGCTCCCTGGGGATCCGAATTGCAACTAATGAAAAACTGTTTTTT
CASSLGIRIATNEKLFF
>TRBJ2-7|TRBV7-9|.|.
TGTGCCAGCAGCTTAGTCAACCACGAGCAGTACTTC
CASSLVNHEQYF
>TRBJ2-7|TRBV3-1|many|.
TGTGCCAGCAGCCAGATTAACGGGCACCACGAGCAGTACTTC
CASSQINGHHEQYF
>TRBJ2-5|TRBV2|many|.
TGTGCCAGCAGTGAAAGGCGGAGTCAAGAGACCCAGTACTTC
CASSERRSQETQYF
>TRBJ2-7|TRBV6-1|many|TRBD1
TGTGCCAGCAGTACCTCTCGGGACAGGGGTCCCTACGAGCAGTACTTC
CASSTSRDRGPYEQYF
>TRBJ1-2|TRBV5-5|few|.
TGTGCCAGAAGTTCGTCCGGCAGGCTCAACTATGGCTACACCTTC
CARSSSGRLNYGYTF
>TRBJ2-7|TRBV7-3|.|TRBD1
TGTGCCAGCAGCTTAGTAGGGACAGTAAACTACGAGCAGTACTTC
CASSLVGTVNYEQYF
>TRBJ2-7|TRBV7-2|.|.
TGTGCCAGCAGCTTTTCACCGCGGAACCCCTCCTACGAGCAGTACTTC
CASSFSPRNPSYEQYF
>TRBJ2-3|TRBV7-2|few|.
TGTGCCAGCAGCCCCTACCGGCGTGGGAACGGCGATACGCAGTATTTT
CASSPYRRGNGDTQYF
>TRBJ2-2|TRBV5-1|many|TRBD1
TGCGCCAGCAGTCCGATACAGGGGGCGCCCGGGGAGCTGTTTTTT
CASSPIQGAPGELFF
>TRBJ2-5|TRBV4-1|many|.
TGCGCCAGCAGCCTCTTGGACATCTACGAGACCCAGTACTTC
CASSLLDIYETQYF
>TRBJ2-1|TRBV20-1|many|TRBD2
TGCAGTGCTCCCGCCGGGACTAGCGTATTACATGAGCAGTTCTTC
CSAPAGTSVLHEQFF
>TRBJ1-1|TRBV6-1|many|.
TGTGCCAGCAGTTACGGTCAGGGCTACGTGAACACTGAAGCTTTCTTT
CASSYGQGYVNTEAFF
>TRBJ1-2|TRBV6-1|many|.
TGTGCCAGCAGTGACAGGGACCACTATGGCTACACCTTC
CASSDRDHYGYTF
>TRBJ2-3|TRBV11-3|many|.
TGTGCCAGCAGCATACAGGGCTCTAGCACAGATACGCAGTATTTT
CASSIQGSSTDTQYF
>TRBJ1-1|TRBV3-1|many|TRBD1
TGTGCCAGCAGCCAAGGACAGGGAACCCGCCCGAACACTGAAGCTTTCTTT
CASSQGQGTRPNTEAFF
>TRBJ2-1|TRBV28|many|.
TGTGCCAGCAGTTTAATTGCTAGCAAGCCGAACAATGAGCAGTTCTTC
CASSLIASKPNNEQFF
>TRBJ1-1|TRBV20-1|.|.
TGCAGTGTCCCCGGGGCCAGGAACACTGAAGCTTTCTTT
CSVPGARNTEAFF
>TRBJ2-5|TRBV27|.|.
TGTGCCAGCAGGGGACACGACAGGGAGACCCAGTACTTC
CASRGHDRETQYF
>TRBJ1-1|TRBV12-3/TRBV12-4|.|.
TGTGCCAGCAGTTTTTCGGCCAGGGAGGGAGCTTTCTTT
CASSFSAREGAFF
>TRBJ1-2|TRBV7-9|.|.
TGTGCCAGCAGCGAGGGGAGCCTCAACTATGGCTACACCTTC
CASSEGSLNYGYTF
>TRBJ2-3|TRBV18|many|.
TGTGCCAGCTCACCACCTTCAAGGAGAAACACAGATACGCAGTATTTT
CASSPPSRRNTDTQYF
>TRBJ2-1|TRBV30|.|TRBD2
TGTGCCTGGAGTGTCGAACTAGCGGGTATTAGTGAGCAGTTCTTC
CAWSVELAGISEQFF
>TRBJ2-5|TRBV14|few|.
TGTGCCAGCAGCCAAGATGGGCAGGGGTACCAAGAGACCCAGTACTTC
CASSQDGQGYQETQYF
>TRBJ1-1|TRBV12-3/TRBV12-4|.|.
TGTGCCAGCAGTTTGGCGGGTTGGGGCCCTGAAGCTTTCTTT
CASSLAGWGPEAFF
>TRBJ1-5|TRBV5-8|few|.
TGTGCCAGCAGCACCCGACAGTCAAATCAGCCCCAGCATTTT
CASSTRQSNQPQHF
>TRBJ1-1|TRBV3-1|many|.
TGTGCCAGCAGCCAAGGGACAGTGAAAGCTGAAGCTTTCTTT
CASSQGTVKAEAFF
>TRBJ1-2|TRBV6-1|.|.
TGTGCCAGTTACGGCACGATGGGTGGCTACACCTTC
CASYGTMGGYTF
>TRBJ2-3|TRBV18|many|.
TGTGCCAGCTCACCCCCGGTCTGGGATACGCAGTATTTT
CASSPPVWDTQYF
>TRBJ2-4|TRBV2|few|.
TGTGCCAGCAGTACGAGACAGGAGAACATTCAGTACTTC
CASSTRQENIQYF
>TRBJ1-2|TRBV7-9|few|TRBD1
TGTGCCAGCAGCCCCACAGACAGGGATGGCTACACCTTC
CASSPTDRDGYTF
>TRBJ2-5|TRBV5-1|few|.
TGCGCCAGCAGCAGTCCTAGGGCCCACCAAGAGACCCAGTACTTC
CASSSPRAHQETQYF
>TRBJ1-1|TRBV2|medium-sized|.
TGTGCCAGCAGTGAAGAACCGGGGGGCCAGGGCACTGAAGCTTTCTTT
CASSEEPGGQGTEAFF
>TRBJ2-5|TRBV20-1|many|TRBD2
TGCAGTGCTAGATCCGGGACTAGCGGGCAAGAGACCCAGTACTTC
CSARSGTSGQETQYF